The 32 T cell receptor beta chains below come from one sample, sequenced in a study of T cells in Graves' hyperthyroidism and ophthalmopathy. The CDR3 regions of TCR beta were amplified from RNA transcripts. Carried out on the TCR CDR3, a first-round RT-PCR used the HTBI primer set. In TCRdb, the multiplex PCR reads were re-called with MiXCR into one record per CDR3 protein. Of about 640,000 distinct CDR3 sequences in the sample, around 20% were seen once. Input material: blood. The receptors shown here come from a man in his thirties or forties with Graves' ophthalmopathy.

The chain carries TRBV27 and TRBJ2-6; D unclear. CDR3 length: 13 residues. V lost 7 bases to trimming and J lost 3 bases, with 7 bases between them. Germline V gene lookup returns CDR1 MNHEY and CDR2 SMNVEV (reference sequence). CDR3 in amino acids: CASKKYGANVLTF. The CDR3 nucleotides are TGTGCCAGCAAAAAATATGGGGCCAACGTCCTGACTTTC.

This clonotype was picked up a small number of times. J is TRBJ1-3 and V is TRBV12-3 or TRBV12-4; 7 bases are a match to TRBD1. With 5 bases clipped from V and 4 bases from J, the junction kept 5 bases outside the gene matches. CDR3 length equals 14 residues. CDR3: CASSNPGQGNTIYF. In nucleotides, the CDR3 is TGTGCCAGCAGTAACCCGGGACAGGGAAACACCATATATTTT.

V gene TRBV30 combines with J gene TRBJ2-2, with TRBD2 matching 16 bases. The germline V gene has CDR1 GTSNPN and CDR2 SVGIG (reference sequence). The CDR3 extends over 16 amino acids. V shed 4 bases and J 5 bases; nucleotides not matched to a gene: 4. The CDR3 DNA reads as TGTGCCTGGAAGGGACTAGCGGGAGGGCGTACCGGGGAGCTGTTTTTT. Its protein is CAWKGLAGGRTGELFF.

For this clonotype: Germline and junction disagree at one end, which may indicate a read error. The chain links TRBV13 to TRBJ2-7, with D perhaps matching TRBD1 (5 bases). Germline values: CDR1 PRHDT, CDR2 FYEKMQ (reference sequence). The CDR3 is made up of 15 amino acids. CDR3 region: CVSSLGADSSYEQYF. The CDR3 DNA reads as TGTGTCAGCAGCTTAGGGGCAGATAGCTCCTACGAGCAGTACTTC.

This clonotype was seen more than once but under ten times. The V call is TRBV5-5, the J call TRBJ2-1; D assignment may be TRBD1 or TRBD2 (5 bases each). Trimming cost V 3 bases and J 4 bases, with 14 bases left between them. Germline V gene lookup returns CDR1 SGHKS and CDR2 YYEKEE (reference sequence). The CDR3 runs to 15 residues. The CDR3 spells CASSSRDLSYNEQFF. DNA for the CDR3: TGTGCCAGCAGCTCCCGGGACCTTTCGTACAATGAGCAGTTCTTC.

Here the CDR3 DNA reads TGTGCCAGCAGTGAGAGGTCCGGGGGTCCGACACGTTACAATGAGCAGTTCTTC. Translation gives CASSERSGGPTRYNEQFF. This sequence joins TRBV2 and TRBJ2-1; D is possibly TRBD2 (6 bases). The CDR3 consists of 18 residues. The germline V gene encodes CDR1 SNHLY and CDR2 FYNNEI. Between the trimmed V and J ends, which lost 3 bases and 4 bases, there was a span of 22 bases.

The CDR3 nucleotides read TGTGCCTGGAGTGTACCCGTACCCAAGAACACCGGGGAGCTGTTTTTT. Translation gives CAWSVPVPKNTGELFF. The gene calls are TRBV30 and TRBJ2-2; no firm D call. Germline loops: CDR1 GTSNPN, CDR2 SVGIG (reference sequence). The CDR3 totals 16 residues. The V and J ends lost 0 bases and 1 base respectively, with 12 bases between them.

This clonotype occurred many times. The chain couples TRBV28 to TRBJ1-6, with TRBD1 identical over 8 bases. This CDR3 is built from 16 residues. Trimming removed 6 bases from V and 6 bases from J; junction bases left unmatched: 10. Germline values: CDR1 MDHEN, CDR2 SYDVKM. The CDR3 region is CASRPTGQGVNSPLHF. The CDR3 nucleotides are TGTGCCAGCAGACCGACCGGACAGGGCGTTAATTCACCCCTCCACTTT.

V is TRBV19 and J is TRBJ1-1, with unresolved D. The CDR3 contains 13 residues. The germline V gene has CDR1 LNHDA and CDR2 SQIVND (reference sequence). Deletions cut 6 bases from V and 9 bases from J, with 17 bases between. The CDR3 region has the DNA TGTGCCAGTAGGATTGTTGGTGACGGTCAAGCTTTCTTT. As protein: CASRIVGDGQAFF.

This clonotype has only one observation. The chain is built from TRBV20-1 and TRBJ1-5; unclear D gene. The ends were cut back, 7 bases at V and 5 bases at J, with 12 bases in the middle. Germline V lookup: CDR1 DFQATT, CDR2 SNEGSKA (reference sequence). The CDR3 sequence is 12 residues long. Here the CDR3 DNA reads TGCAGTGTGACTGAACCCTATCAGCCCCAGCATTTT. It codes for CSVTEPYQPQHF.

V and J are TRBV9 and TRBJ1-3; the match to TRBD1 covers 7 bases. V gave up 2 bases and J gave up 0 bases; unmatched junction bases: 8. From germline, CDR1 is SGDLS and CDR2 YYNGEE. This CDR3 comprises 17 residues. CDR3 sequence (DNA): TGTGCCAGCAGCGTGGCAGGGGGTACCTTCTCTGGAAACACCATATATTTT. As protein: CASSVAGGTFSGNTIYF. Full variable domain (rest looked up from reference TRBV9 and TRBJ1-3): DSGVTQTPKHLITATGQRVTLRCSPRSGDLSVYWYQQSLDQGLQFLIQYYNGEERAKGNILERFSAQQFPDLHSELNLSSLELGDSALYFCASSVAGGTFSGNTIYFGEGSWLTVV.

This clonotype has ten or more counts. The chain joins TRBV27 to TRBJ1-2, with 8 bases fitting TRBD1. The germline CDR1 and CDR2 sequences are MNHEY and SMNVEV (reference sequence). The CDR3 contains 17 residues. The V gene end was trimmed by 6 bases and the J gene end by 2 bases; junction bases not matched to a gene: 14. The CDR3 here is CASSWARDRNGNYGYTF. The DNA for the CDR3 is TGTGCCAGCAGCTGGGCCCGGGACAGGAACGGAAACTATGGCTACACCTTC.

About this clonotype itself: A much larger clone is a single base away; this may be a read error. This sequence joins TRBV24-1 and TRBJ2-3; TRBD2 agrees at 8 bases. The CDR3 extends over 16 amino acids. Germline lookup yields CDR1 KGHDR and CDR2 SFDVKD. The CDR3 loop reads CATSDRSGKSTNTQYF. The DNA of the CDR3 is TGTGCCACCAGTGATCGTAGCGGGAAGAGCACAAATACGCAGTATTTT.

This chain connects TRBV27 to TRBJ1-5, with D maybe TRBD1 (5 bases). The germline CDR1 and CDR2 sequences are MNHEY and SMNVEV (reference sequence). This CDR3 is built from 14 residues. With 8 bases removed from V and 7 bases from J, the gap between germline ends came to 18 bases. In DNA form, the CDR3 reads TGTGCCAGCCAAAACGGTGGGGCCGGCCAGCCCCAGCATTTT. It codes for CASQNGGAGQPQHF.

The rearrangement uses TRBV7-3 and TRBJ2-1, with 8 bases matching TRBD2. After removal of 2 bases from V and 6 bases from J, the junction contained 6 bases not matched to a gene. Germline loops: CDR1 SGHTA, CDR2 FQGTGA. The CDR3 is made up of 15 amino acids. The CDR3 DNA reads TGTGCCAGCAGCTTAGGGGGGACTAGGTTCAATGAGCAGTTCTTC. It yields the protein CASSLGGTRFNEQFF.

Only one count was recorded for this clonotype. The CDR3 region has the DNA TGCAGTGCTAGAGTTAGCGGCTCCTACGAGCAGTACTTC. Protein product: CSARVSGSYEQYF. The chain links TRBV20-1 to TRBJ2-7, with D possibly TRBD2 on 6 matching bases. The CDR3 length is 13 residues. Deletions cut 1 base from V and 0 bases from J, with 7 bases between. Per germline, CDR1 DFQATT and CDR2 SNEGSKA (reference sequence).

The chain combines TRBV7-9 with TRBJ2-7; 8 nucleotides line up with TRBD1. The CDR3 covers 15 residues. The V gene's germline CDR1 is SEHNR and CDR2 FQNEAQ (reference sequence). J lost 4 bases, V lost 5 bases, and 10 bases had no gene match. CDR3 residues: CASSAQYRGVYEQYF. Here the CDR3 DNA reads TGTGCCAGCAGCGCGCAATACAGGGGGGTGTACGAGCAGTACTTC.

This clonotype was detected many times. J is TRBJ2-2 and V is TRBV3-1; a possible D gene is TRBD1 (5 bases). V lost 1 base and J lost 4, with 16 bases in between. Germline V lookup: CDR1 LGHDT, CDR2 YNNKEL (reference sequence). The CDR3 has 17 residues. The CDR3 bases are TGTGCCAGCAGCCAAGTGAATCGCCTAGGGGCCACCGGGGAGCTGTTTTTT. It codes for CASSQVNRLGATGELFF.

This clonotype was seen a handful of times. This chain links TRBV2 with TRBJ2-7; the D gene could be TRBD1 or TRBD2 (5 bases each). CDR1 and CDR2 (germline): SNHLY, FYNNEI. Deletions cut 7 bases from V and 1 base from J, with 14 bases between. The CDR3 runs to 14 residues. CDR3 in amino acids: CASKPGRTSYEQYF. The CDR3 nucleotides are TGTGCCAGCAAACCGGGACGGACTTCCTACGAGCAGTACTTC.

V gene TRBV28 combines with J gene TRBJ2-7; D is perhaps TRBD1 (5 bases). Trimming left V 3 bases short and J 2 bases short, with 11 bases between. Germline values: CDR1 MDHEN, CDR2 SYDVKM. This CDR3 is 14 amino acids long. The chain's CDR3 is CASSFKGVPYEQYF. The CDR3 region has the DNA TGTGCCAGCAGTTTTAAAGGGGTACCCTACGAGCAGTACTTC. Full variable domain (remainder filled in from reference TRBV28 and TRBJ2-7): DVKVTQSSRYLVKRTGEKVFLECVQDMDHENMFWYRQDPGLGLRLIYFSYDVKMKEKGDIPEGYSVSREKKERFSLILESASTNQTSMYLCASSFKGVPYEQYFGPGTRLTVT.

DNA of the CDR3: TGTGCCAGCAGTGAAGGGAGGGGGAGTGACAATGAGCAGTTCTTC. Its translation is CASSEGRGSDNEQFF. The V and J genes are TRBV6-1 and TRBJ2-1; the D call may be TRBD1 or TRBD2 (6 bases each). V dropped 1 base and J dropped 5 bases, with 12 bases sitting between them. Per germline, CDR1 MNHNS and CDR2 SASEGT. The CDR3 runs 15 residues.

Remarks on this clonotype: A junction end diverges from the germline sequence, so it may reflect a read error. This chain joins TRBV9 and TRBJ1-3; 9 bases are shared with TRBD1. The CDR3 length is 17 residues. Per germline, CDR1 SGDLS and CDR2 YYNGEE. CDR3: CASSPSTGGYSGNAIYF. CDR3 coding DNA: TGTGCCAGCAGCCCCTCGACAGGGGGTTACTCTGGAAACGCCATATATTTT.

This clonotype was counted a few times. This chain joins TRBV30 and TRBJ2-1; D not resolved. Germline V lookup: CDR1 GTSNPN, CDR2 SVGIG (reference sequence). The CDR3 has 15 amino acids. V lost 5 bases to trimming and J lost 1 base, with 15 bases between them. The CDR3 spells CAWGVAATSYNEQFF. CDR3 DNA sequence: TGTGCCTGGGGGGTCGCAGCGACATCCTACAATGAGCAGTTCTTC.

This clonotype was found a few times. The rearrangement joins TRBV27 to TRBJ2-1; maybe TRBD1 (5 bases). This CDR3 has 11 amino acids. Germline V CDR1 and CDR2: MNHEY, SMNVEV (reference sequence). Deletions cut 5 bases from V and 12 bases from J, with 11 bases between. CDR3: CASSTHQGQFF. Written as DNA, the CDR3 is TGTGCCAGCAGTACTCATCAGGGGCAGTTCTTC.

The chain couples TRBV10-3 to TRBJ1-2; D might be TRBD1 (6 bases). The CDR3 contains 16 residues. CDR1 and CDR2 (germline): ENHRY, SYGVKD. Deletions cut 0 bases from V and 8 bases from J, with 19 bases between. The chain's CDR3 is CAISESTIRQAGGYTF. The CDR3 region has the DNA TGTGCCATCAGTGAGTCGACGATCCGACAGGCGGGAGGCTACACCTTC.

The chain employs TRBV7-3 and TRBJ2-3; 8 nucleotides line up with TRBD2. Germline values: CDR1 SGHTA, CDR2 FQGTGA. The CDR3 is 15 residues long. V lost 3 bases, J lost 3 bases, and 5 bases stayed unmatched. CDR3 in amino acids: CASSFSTSVTDTQYF. CDR3 nucleotide sequence: TGTGCCAGCAGCTTCTCGACTAGCGTAACAGATACGCAGTATTTT.

This clonotype was detected a few times. This chain links TRBV13 with TRBJ2-7; 11 nucleotides agree with TRBD2. Per germline, CDR1 PRHDT and CDR2 FYEKMQ (reference sequence). The CDR3 sequence is 15 residues long. V trimming: 5 bases; J trimming: 6 bases; junction bases outside the gene matches: 9. CDR3 nucleotide sequence: TGTGCCAGCAGCCCCGGGACTAGCGGATTGGGCGAGCAGTACTTC. It encodes CASSPGTSGLGEQYF. Looking up the rest from reference TRBV13 and TRBJ2-7 gives the full variable domain: AAGVIQSPRHLIKEKRETATLKCYPIPRHDTVYWYQQGPGQDPQFLISFYEKMQSDKGSIPDRFSAQQFSDYHSELNMSSLELGDSALYFCASSPGTSGLGEQYFGPGTRLTVT.

This clonotype has at least ten counts. This chain joins TRBV11-2 and TRBJ1-1, with TRBD1 identical over 8 bases. The CDR3 totals 15 residues. CDR1 SGHAT and CDR2 FQNNGV come from the germline V gene. V shed 5 bases and J 0 bases; nucleotides not matched to a gene: 5. The CDR3 loop reads CASSPRTGMNTEAFF. Written as DNA, the CDR3 is TGTGCCAGCAGCCCCAGGACAGGGATGAACACTGAAGCTTTCTTT.

Note on this clonotype: The junction does not match germline at one end; this may be a read error. The chain carries TRBV2 and TRBJ1-5, with a possible D match to TRBD1 (5 bases). This CDR3 comprises 15 residues. Germline CDR1 and CDR2: SNHLY and FYNNEI. CDR3 nucleotide sequence: TGCGCCAGCAGCCTAGGGGAGGCGGGCAATCAGCCCCAGCATTTT. Protein product: CASSLGEAGNQPQHF.

This clonotype showed up many times. The V and J genes are TRBV28 and TRBJ2-7; TRBD2 might be the D (6 bases). V gave up 5 bases and J gave up 4 bases, with 21 bases separating them. The germline CDR1 and CDR2 sequences are MDHEN and SYDVKM. This CDR3 comprises 16 residues. CDR3 protein: CASSRDFWKGTYEQYF. Written as DNA, the CDR3 is TGTGCCAGCAGTAGGGACTTCTGGAAGGGGACTTACGAGCAGTACTTC.

The V call is TRBV30, the J call TRBJ2-1; no clear D gene. The CDR3 consists of 14 residues. Trimming removed 1 base at V and 6 bases at J, with 13 bases between. Per germline, CDR1 GTSNPN and CDR2 SVGIG (reference sequence). CDR3 sequence (DNA): TGTGCCTGGAGTGCCCCCCCCCTCAGCAATGAGCAGTTCTTC. As protein: CAWSAPPLSNEQFF.

In its sample, this clonotype was seen many times. The rearrangement links TRBV5-1 to TRBJ1-1, with unresolved D. Germline V gene sequence: CDR1 SGHRS, CDR2 YFSETQ. There are 14 residues in the CDR3. V dropped 1 base and J dropped 0 bases, with 7 bases sitting between them. The CDR3 sequence: CASSLRSMNTEAFF. CDR3 DNA sequence: TGCGCCAGCAGCTTGAGAAGCATGAACACTGAAGCTTTCTTT.